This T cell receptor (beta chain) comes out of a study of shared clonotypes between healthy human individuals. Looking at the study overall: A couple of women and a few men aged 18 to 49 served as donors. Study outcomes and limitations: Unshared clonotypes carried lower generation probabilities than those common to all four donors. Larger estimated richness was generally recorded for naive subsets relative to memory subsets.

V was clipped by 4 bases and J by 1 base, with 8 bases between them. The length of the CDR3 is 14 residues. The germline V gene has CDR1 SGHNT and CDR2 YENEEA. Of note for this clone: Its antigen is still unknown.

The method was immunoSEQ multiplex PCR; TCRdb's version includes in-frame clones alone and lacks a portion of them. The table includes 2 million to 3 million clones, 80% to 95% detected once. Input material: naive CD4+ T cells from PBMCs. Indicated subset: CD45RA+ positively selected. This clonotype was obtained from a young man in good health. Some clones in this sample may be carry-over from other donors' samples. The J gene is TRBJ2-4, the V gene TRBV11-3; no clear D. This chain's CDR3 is CASSSSKAKNIQYF. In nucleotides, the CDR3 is TGTGCCAGCAGCTCCAGCAAGGCCAAAAACATTCAGTACTTC. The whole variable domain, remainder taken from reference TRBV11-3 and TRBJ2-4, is EAGVVQSPRYKIIEKKQPVAFWCNPISGHNTLYWYLQNLGQGPELLIRYENEEAVDDSQLPKDRFSAERLKGVDSTLKIQPAELGDSAVYLCASSSSKAKNIQYFGAGTRLSVL.